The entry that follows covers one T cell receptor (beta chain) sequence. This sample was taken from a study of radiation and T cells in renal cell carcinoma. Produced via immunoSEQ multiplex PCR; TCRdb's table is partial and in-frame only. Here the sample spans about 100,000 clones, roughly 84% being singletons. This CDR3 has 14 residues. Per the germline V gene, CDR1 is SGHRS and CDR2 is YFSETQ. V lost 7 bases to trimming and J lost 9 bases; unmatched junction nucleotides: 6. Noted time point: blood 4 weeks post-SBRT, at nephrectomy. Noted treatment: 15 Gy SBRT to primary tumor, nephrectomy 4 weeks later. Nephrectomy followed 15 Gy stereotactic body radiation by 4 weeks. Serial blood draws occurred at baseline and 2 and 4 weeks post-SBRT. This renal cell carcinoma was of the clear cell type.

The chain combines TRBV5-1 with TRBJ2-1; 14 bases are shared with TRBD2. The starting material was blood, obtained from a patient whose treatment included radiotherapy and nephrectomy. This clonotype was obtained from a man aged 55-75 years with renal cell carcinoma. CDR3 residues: CASFGTSGSGEQFF. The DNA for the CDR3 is TGCGCCAGCTTTGGGACTAGCGGGAGCGGTGAGCAGTTCTTC.